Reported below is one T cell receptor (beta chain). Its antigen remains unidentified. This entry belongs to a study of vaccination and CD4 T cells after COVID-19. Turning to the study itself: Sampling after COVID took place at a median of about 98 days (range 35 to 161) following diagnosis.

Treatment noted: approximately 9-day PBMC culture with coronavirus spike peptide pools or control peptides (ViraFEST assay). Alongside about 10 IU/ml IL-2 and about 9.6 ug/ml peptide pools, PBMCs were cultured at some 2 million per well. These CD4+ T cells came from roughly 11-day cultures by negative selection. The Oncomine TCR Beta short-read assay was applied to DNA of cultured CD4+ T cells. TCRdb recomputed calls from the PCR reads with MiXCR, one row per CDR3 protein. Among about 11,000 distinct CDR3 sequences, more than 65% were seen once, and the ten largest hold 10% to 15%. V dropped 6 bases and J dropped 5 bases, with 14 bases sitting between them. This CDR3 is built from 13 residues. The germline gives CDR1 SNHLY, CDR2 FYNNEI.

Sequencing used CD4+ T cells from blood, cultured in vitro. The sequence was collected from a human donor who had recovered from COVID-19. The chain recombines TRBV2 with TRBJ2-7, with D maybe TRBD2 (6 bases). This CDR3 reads CASRGGIMDEQYF. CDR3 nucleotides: TGTGCCAGCAGAGGCGGGATAATGGACGAGCAGTACTTC. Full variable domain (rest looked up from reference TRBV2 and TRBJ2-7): EPEVTQTPSHQVTQMGQEVILRCVPISNHLYFYWYRQILGQKVEFLVSFYNNEISEKSEIFDDQFSVERPDGSNFTLKIRSTKLEDSAMYFCASRGGIMDEQYFGPGTRLTVT.